The clone carrying this TCR beta chain has just a few counts. The target antigen is unknown. It was with a sample-barcoded 5' primer and a J-beta primer mix that a second PCR of roughly 7 to 12 cycles was run. Sequencing recovered at least 2.5 million CDR3-containing paired-end reads from each sample. MiXCR, run by TCRdb on the 5' RACE reads, gives a single entry per CDR3 protein. The sample has 550,000 to 650,000 distinct CDR3 sequences, about a quarter seen once. These data come from a study of blood T cells in healthy people across ages. Findings of the study overall: Estimated diversity across one million T cells was deemed an underestimate.

The V end was cut by 1 base, the J end by 4 bases, with 13 bases between. The CDR3 sequence is 15 residues long. Germline loops: CDR1 SGHDN, CDR2 FVKESK. The same data also went into a second study, on T cells of mothers and their children.

The sequence derives from a boy aged 2-9 years in good health. The V and J genes are TRBV14 and TRBJ2-5, with D possibly matching TRBD2 (6 bases). Sequenced sample: blood. The CDR3 bases are TGTGCCAGCAGCCAAGGACTAGGACAAGGAGAGACCCAGTACTTC. This encodes CASSQGLGQGETQYF. The full variable domain, rest sourced from reference TRBV14 and TRBJ2-5, is EAGVTQFPSHSVIEKGQTVTLRCDPISGHDNLYWYRRVMGKEIKFLLHFVKESKQDESGMPNNRFLAERTGGTYSTLKVQPAELEDSGVYFCASSQGLGQGETQYFGPGTRLLVL.